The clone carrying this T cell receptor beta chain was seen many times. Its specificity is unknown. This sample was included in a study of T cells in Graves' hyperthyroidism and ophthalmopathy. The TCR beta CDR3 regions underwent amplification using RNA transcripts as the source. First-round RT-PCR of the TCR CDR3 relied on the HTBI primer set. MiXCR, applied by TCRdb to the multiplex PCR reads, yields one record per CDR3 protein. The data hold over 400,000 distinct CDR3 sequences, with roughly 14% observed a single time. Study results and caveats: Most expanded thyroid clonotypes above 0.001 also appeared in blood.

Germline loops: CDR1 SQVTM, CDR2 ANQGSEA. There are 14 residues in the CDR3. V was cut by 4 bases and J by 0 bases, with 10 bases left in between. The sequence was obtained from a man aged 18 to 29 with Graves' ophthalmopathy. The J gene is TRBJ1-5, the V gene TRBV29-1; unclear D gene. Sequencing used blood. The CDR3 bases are TGCAGCGTTGCTGGGAAATATAGCAATCAGCCCCAGCATTTT. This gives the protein CSVAGKYSNQPQHF.